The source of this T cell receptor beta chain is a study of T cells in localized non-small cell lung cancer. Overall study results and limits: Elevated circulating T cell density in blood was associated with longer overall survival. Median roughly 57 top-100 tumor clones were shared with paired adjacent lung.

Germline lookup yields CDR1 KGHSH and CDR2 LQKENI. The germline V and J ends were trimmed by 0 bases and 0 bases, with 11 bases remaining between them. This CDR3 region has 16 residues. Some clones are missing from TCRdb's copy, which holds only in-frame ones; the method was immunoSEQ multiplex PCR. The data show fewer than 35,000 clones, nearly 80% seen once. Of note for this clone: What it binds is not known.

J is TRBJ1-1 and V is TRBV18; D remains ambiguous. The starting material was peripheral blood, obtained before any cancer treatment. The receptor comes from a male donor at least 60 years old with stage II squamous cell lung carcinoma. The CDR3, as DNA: TGTGCCAGCTCACCACCGGGAGCGAGGATGAACACTGAAGCTTTCTTT. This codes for CASSPPGARMNTEAFF.